This is a list of T cell receptor beta chains from one sample in a study of shared clonotypes between healthy human individuals. Using immunoSEQ multiplex PCR, the repertoire was profiled, and TCRdb retains in-frame clones only, with some absent. The repertoire holds approximately 2.5 million clones, with approximately 94% as singletons. Input material: naive CD4+ T cells from PBMCs. Every receptor here comes from a man younger than 35 in good health. Some clones in this sample may be carry-over from other donors' samples. The CDR3 runs from the conserved cysteine through the conserved F or W.

V,J,CDR3
TRBV30,TRBJ2-2,CAWSVSRRNTGELFF
TRBV5-1,TRBJ1-5,CASSLDYSNQPQHF
TRBV7-3,TRBJ1-1,CASSPLPTGVGNSEAFF
TRBV19,TRBJ1-2,CASIPTGASYGYTF
TRBV9,TRBJ2-3,CASSTRDRGDTQYF
TRBV27,TRBJ2-6,CASKGFRGANVLTF
TRBV27,TRBJ2-5,CASSLLAGSETQYF
TRBV9,TRBJ2-4,CASSVGLAENIQYF
TRBV5-5,TRBJ1-4,CASSLFSSEKLFF
TRBV9,TRBJ1-2,CASSAAGTGYTF
TRBV4-2,TRBJ1-2,CASSQGADNRYGYTF
TRBV6-1,TRBJ2-5,CASNQETGGVTQYF
TRBV7-8,TRBJ2-5,CASSLEGWASGQKETQYF
TRBV2,TRBJ1-1,CASSGTGVNTEAFF
TRBV7-2,TRBJ1-1,CASSLRVSNTEAFF
TRBV19,TRBJ2-3,CASSMRRPGVSTDTQYF
TRBV5-1,TRBJ1-2,CASSITGYGYTF
TRBV7-9,TRBJ2-2,CASSHRRPAGELFF
TRBV5-1,TRBJ2-7,CASSFTENTWTAKNYEQYF
TRBV7-2,TRBJ1-2,CASSQRRDGPSGYTF
TRBV7-3,TRBJ1-1,CASSSTGGEAFF
TRBV5-1,TRBJ2-5,CASSFGTSDQETQYF
TRBV18,TRBJ2-7,CASSPRQGATYEQYF
TRBV28,TRBJ1-2,CASSLGPLGGGYTF
TRBV10-3,TRBJ2-2,CAIRGTGETNTGELFF
TRBV5-1,TRBJ2-7,CASSLESGTNYEQYF
TRBV5-1,TRBJ2-3,CASSPLAGADTQYF
TRBV7-9,TRBJ2-1,CASSLVKGFSYNEQFF
TRBV18,TRBJ1-1,CASSYEGGRRAEGSF
TRBV5-1,TRBJ1-2,CASSARQGSNYGYTF
TRBV2,TRBJ1-3,CASSDPPGNTIYF
TRBV5-8,TRBJ2-3,CASPYYANKADTQYF
TRBV5-4,TRBJ2-5,CASSLSSGLQETQYF
TRBV15,TRBJ1-5,CATSREQGENENGNQPQHF
TRBV6-5,TRBJ1-4,CACRGGNEKLFF
TRBV9,TRBJ1-3,CASSPEGGFGNTIYF
TRBV27,TRBJ1-1,CASSPSWASGNTEAFF
TRBV28,TRBJ2-5,CASSSLGQGAETQYF
TRBV7-3,TRBJ1-2,CASSLGDRSAEGYTF
TRBV7-3,TRBJ2-2,CASSSQRGTGELFF
TRBV27,TRBJ2-7,CASSRSGRGEQYF
TRBV7-9,TRBJ2-5,CASSQLIRLAGEKETQYF
TRBV9,TRBJ2-5,CASSVDAGGVETQYF
TRBV7-9,TRBJ2-3,CASSLIGTDTQYF
TRBV7-2,TRBJ2-3,CASSLALGFPDTQYF